One sample yielded the 27 T cell receptor beta chains listed below, sequenced in a study of blood T cell repertoires in COVID-19 (dated by TCRdb to the early 2020s). Library preparation was by the immunoSEQ multiplex PCR assay. TCRdb took over this immuneACCESS table, retaining in-frame rearrangements with V and J assigned. Such tables are incomplete; in checked studies, under half of the missing clones stem from an unresolved V gene, and the remainder is unexplained. A total of approximately 450,000 clones appear in this sample, 85% to 90% of them only once. Around 1.1% of the sample is held by the ten biggest clonotypes. What was sequenced was PBMCs or T cells enriched from blood (not recorded which). The receptors stem from a man aged 30-40 years who had recovered from COVID-19.

In its sample, this clone was seen a few times. This chain uses TRBV19 with TRBJ1-1; TRBD1 matches 10 bases. Per the germline V gene, CDR1 is LNHDA and CDR2 is SQIVND (reference sequence). V lost 3 bases, J lost 11 bases, and 12 bases stayed unmatched. This CDR3 region has 15 residues. CDR3 sequence reads: CASSIMGGTGAVAFF. CDR3 DNA sequence: TGTGCCAGTAGTATTATGGGGGGGACAGGGGCGGTGGCTTTCTTT.

V is TRBV28 and J is TRBJ1-1; TRBD1 matches at 11 bases. The CDR3 totals 16 residues. V was pared by 6 bases and J by 3 bases, with 9 bases of the junction left unmatched. CDR1 and CDR2 from the germline V gene are MDHEN and SYDVKM. The DNA for the CDR3 is TGTGCCAGCAGGACCGGGACAGGGGGTTGGGACACTGAAGCTTTCTTT. Protein: CASRTGTGGWDTEAFF.

The chain is built from TRBV19 and TRBJ2-7; 9 bases are a match to TRBD2. In germline, CDR1 is LNHDA, CDR2 SQIVND (reference sequence). V lost 6 bases and J lost 6; bases outside the gene matches: 12. The CDR3 totals 15 residues. CDR3 bases: TGTGCCAGTAGCCCCTTGGGCGGGAGGGTTGCCGAGCAGTACTTC. This sequence encodes CASSPLGGRVAEQYF. Using reference TRBV19 and TRBJ2-7 for the parts outside the CDR3, the full variable domain is DGGITQSPKYLFRKEGQNVTLSCEQNLNHDAMYWYRQDPGQGLRLIYYSQIVNDFQKGDIAEGYSVSREKKESFPLTVTSAQKNPTAFYLCASSPLGGRVAEQYFGPGTRLTVT.

The V gene is TRBV4-1, the J gene TRBJ1-4; 10 nucleotides line up with TRBD1. Looked up from germline, CDR1 is MGHRA and CDR2 is YSYEKL. Trimming removed 4 bases from V and 8 bases from J; junction bases left unmatched: 4. The CDR3 totals 14 residues. The CDR3 DNA follows: TGCGCCAGCAGCCGGGGGGACAGGGGCGAAAAACTGTTTTTT. Encoded protein: CASSRGDRGEKLFF.

The chain has TRBV3-1 (or the pseudogene TRBV3-2) and TRBJ2-5, with a weak D call TRBD2 (5 bases). V was pared by 3 bases and J by 5 bases, with 16 bases between. This CDR3 has 15 residues. CDR1 is LGHDT and CDR2 is YNNKEL in the germline V gene (reference sequence). This CDR3 is CASSHNQLRGETQYF. CDR3 DNA: TGTGCCAGCAGCCATAATCAACTGCGCGGGGAGACCCAGTACTTC.

The chain combines TRBV27 with TRBJ2-1; 10 positions match TRBD2. The CDR3 length is 16 residues. Per the germline V gene, CDR1 is MNHEY and CDR2 is SMNVEV (reference sequence). V lost 3 bases, J lost 7 bases, and 9 bases stayed unmatched. The CDR3 sequence is CASSFLRTSGENEQFF. The CDR3 DNA reads as TGTGCCAGCAGTTTCCTCCGGACTAGCGGAGAGAATGAGCAGTTCTTC.

The DNA for the CDR3 is TGTGCCTGGAAGACTAGCGGGAGAAACGAGCAGTACTTC. It codes for CAWKTSGRNEQYF. The chain employs TRBV30 and TRBJ2-7, with 12 bases identical to TRBD2. The CDR3 length is 13 residues. The V gene's germline CDR1 is GTSNPN and CDR2 SVGIG (reference sequence). Germline trimming cut 4 bases from V and 5 bases from J; bases unmatched to any gene: 3.

V usage is TRBV5-8 and J usage is TRBJ2-1, with TRBD2 matching 10 bases. The CDR3 is 16 residues long. Germline values: CDR1 SGHTS, CDR2 YDEGEE. With V trimmed by 0 bases and J by 13 bases, 13 bases remained unmatched. CDR3 nucleotide sequence: TGTGCCAGCAGCTTGGAGGCTAGCGGGAGTAGTTTCGCTCAGTTCTTC. Residues: CASSLEASGSSFAQFF.

A remark on this clone: Other DNA sequences from this sample encode an identical CDR3 as well. This sequence joins TRBV5-1 and TRBJ2-5, with 7 nucleotides matching TRBD2. This CDR3 has 14 amino acids. The J segment lost 1 base and the V segment lost 0 bases, leaving 0 bases of the junction unmatched. In germline, CDR1 is SGHRS, CDR2 YFSETQ. CDR3 sequence (DNA): TGCGCCAGCAGCTTGGCTAGCGGCCAAGAGACCCAGTACTTC. It is translated as CASSLASGQETQYF.

This clone was picked up one time. The V gene is TRBV24-1, the J gene TRBJ1-4, with D perhaps TRBD1 (5 bases). Germline lookup yields CDR1 KGHDR and CDR2 SFDVKD. Trimming stripped 4 bases from V and 8 bases from J, with 13 bases between. CDR3 size: 14 residues. CDR3 protein: CATSDRREGEKLFF. CDR3 bases: TGTGCCACCAGTGACCGGCGGGAGGGGGAAAAACTGTTTTTT.

The V gene is TRBV18, the J gene TRBJ2-5; 8 nucleotides align to TRBD2. The CDR3 loop spans 17 amino acids. V lost 2 bases, J lost 2 bases, and 10 bases stayed unmatched. Looked up from germline, CDR1 is KGHSH and CDR2 is LQKENI. The CDR3 coding sequence is TGTGCCAGCTCACCAATCTTAGCTCCGGGAGGGCAAGAGACCCAGTACTTC. Its protein product is CASSPILAPGGQETQYF. The complete variable domain, with remaining parts taken from reference TRBV18 and TRBJ2-5, reads NAGVMQNPRHLVRRRGQEARLRCSPMKGHSHVYWYRQLPEEGLKFMVYLQKENIIDESGMPKERFSAEFPKEGPSILRIQQVVRGDSAAYFCASSPILAPGGQETQYFGPGTRLLVL.

The CDR3 loop is CASSSQQGATNEKLFF. In DNA form, the CDR3 reads TGTGCCAGCAGTTCCCAACAGGGGGCAACTAATGAAAAACTGTTTTTT. V is TRBV27 and J is TRBJ1-4; 8 bases are a match to TRBD1. The CDR3 runs 16 residues. Unmatched junction bases numbered 4, after V lost 4 bases and J lost 0 bases. Germline V gene sequence: CDR1 MNHEY, CDR2 SMNVEV (reference sequence).

The chain links TRBV10-1 to TRBJ2-7; TRBD1 matches 9 bases. Germline V gives CDR1 WNHNN, CDR2 SYGVQD (reference sequence). The CDR3 spans 14 residues. The V gene end was trimmed by 5 bases and the J gene end by 2 bases; junction bases not matched to a gene: 4. CDR3 nucleotide sequence: TGCGCCAGCAGTAACAGGGGGCTTCCCTACGAGCAGTACTTC. It yields the protein CASSNRGLPYEQYF.

The chain is built from TRBV28 and TRBJ2-5; 7 nucleotides align to TRBD2. The V and J ends lost 11 bases and 7 bases, in that order; junction bases with no gene match: 16. CDR3 size: 14 residues. Germline CDR1 and CDR2: MDHEN and SYDVKM. The CDR3 DNA is TGTGCCGTCACCGAAGCGGGGTCCCCCCGGACCCAGTACTTC. Translating it yields CAVTEAGSPRTQYF.

The chain couples TRBV18 to TRBJ1-5; D possibly corresponds to TRBD1 (6 bases). The V gene's germline CDR1 is KGHSH and CDR2 LQKENI. This CDR3 comprises 13 residues. V gave up 2 bases and J gave up 5 bases, with 7 bases separating them. Here the CDR3 reads CASSPYRDQPQHF. The CDR3 coding sequence is TGTGCCAGCTCACCATACAGGGATCAGCCCCAGCATTTT.

This sequence joins TRBV10-2 and TRBJ2-6; maybe TRBD2 (6 bases). V was clipped by 3 bases and J by 4 bases, with 10 bases between them. CDR1 is WSHSY, CDR2 SAAADI, per germline. This CDR3 spans 15 amino acids. This chain's CDR3 is CASSDGGAGANVLTF. The CDR3 DNA is TGCGCCAGCAGTGACGGAGGGGCAGGGGCCAACGTCCTGACTTTC.

The V gene is TRBV6-4, the J gene TRBJ2-7, with 10 bases identical to TRBD2. The CDR3 runs to 14 residues. Germline V CDR1 and CDR2: MRHNA, SNTAGT. Losses at the gene ends were 3 bases for V and 5 bases for J; bases not matched to a gene: 4. CDR3 sequence (DNA): TGTGCCAGCAGTGAGTCTAGCGGGAGTGACGAGCAGTACTTC. It codes for CASSESSGSDEQYF.

The chain is built from TRBV12-3 or TRBV12-4 and TRBJ1-1; no definite D call. V was trimmed by 1 base and J by 4 bases, leaving 7 bases between them. The CDR3 sequence is 13 residues long. CDR3 sequence: CASSLGSGTEAFF. CDR3 bases: TGTGCCAGCAGTTTAGGTTCGGGCACTGAAGCTTTCTTT.

The genes are TRBV19 and TRBJ2-1; 8 positions agree with TRBD2. The length of the CDR3 is 15 residues. Germline V gene data show CDR1 as LNHDA and CDR2 as SQIVND (reference sequence). The V gene end was trimmed by 8 bases and the J gene end by 1 base; junction bases not matched to a gene: 7. In DNA, the CDR3 is TGTGCCAGTGGCCCCGGGAGGGCTTCCTACAATGAGCAGTTCTTC. It translates to CASGPGRASYNEQFF.

The chain combines TRBV3-1 (or the pseudogene TRBV3-2) with TRBJ1-2; no reliable D call. CDR1 is LGHDT, CDR2 YNNKEL, per germline (reference sequence). V was clipped by 4 bases and J by 4 bases, with 16 bases between them. The CDR3 contains 15 residues. CDR3 nucleotides: TGTGCCAGCAGCCCTAGCCCCTCGTGGGGCTATGGCTACACCTTC. Protein sequence: CASSPSPSWGYGYTF.

The V gene is TRBV19, the J gene TRBJ1-5; 10 nucleotides align to TRBD1. Losses at the gene ends were 5 bases for V and 7 bases for J; bases not matched to a gene: 5. Per germline, CDR1 LNHDA and CDR2 SQIVND (reference sequence). There are 14 residues in the CDR3. Here the CDR3 reads CASSPQDRGQPQHF. CDR3 nucleotide sequence: TGTGCCAGTAGTCCCCAGGACAGGGGGCAGCCCCAGCATTTT. Full variable domain (rest looked up from reference TRBV19 and TRBJ1-5): DGGITQSPKYLFRKEGQNVTLSCEQNLNHDAMYWYRQDPGQGLRLIYYSQIVNDFQKGDIAEGYSVSREKKESFPLTVTSAQKNPTAFYLCASSPQDRGQPQHFGDGTRLSIL.

The chain is built from TRBV5-1 and TRBJ2-6; D uncertain. The length of the CDR3 is 16 residues. V was pared by 0 bases and J by 4 bases, with 11 bases between. The germline gives CDR1 SGHRS, CDR2 YFSETQ. This chain's CDR3 is CASSLALGAGANVLTF. The CDR3 DNA follows: TGCGCCAGCAGCTTGGCCTTAGGAGCCGGGGCCAACGTCCTGACTTTC.

The chain combines TRBV29-1 with TRBJ1-1; possibly TRBD1 for D (6 bases). Trimming shortened V by 1 base and J by 6 bases, and 15 bases separated the two germline ends. Germline values: CDR1 SQVTM, CDR2 ANQGSEA. The CDR3 loop spans 14 amino acids. The CDR3 loop reads CSVEVGGAVAEAFF. In nucleotides, the CDR3 is TGCAGCGTTGAAGTGGGGGGGGCTGTCGCTGAAGCTTTCTTT.

V is TRBV11-2 and J is TRBJ2-5; D gene ambiguous. Trimming shortened V by 6 bases and J by 8 bases, and 10 bases separated the two germline ends. The V gene's germline CDR1 is SGHAT and CDR2 FQNNGV. The CDR3 sequence is 11 residues long. The CDR3 DNA reads TGTGCCAGCAGTCTAACCCCAACCCAGTACTTC. It specifies CASSLTPTQYF.

The J gene is TRBJ2-5, the V gene TRBV4-1; 10 nucleotides align to TRBD2. The germline gives CDR1 MGHRA, CDR2 YSYEKL. The CDR3 consists of 18 residues. With 1 base clipped from V and 1 base from J, the junction kept 9 bases outside the gene matches. The CDR3 sequence: CASSQGETGTSVQETQYF. The CDR3 region has the DNA TGCGCCAGCAGCCAAGGGGAGACCGGGACTAGCGTCCAAGAGACCCAGTACTTC.

V is TRBV9 and J is TRBJ1-5; possible D gene TRBD1, 6 bases. This CDR3 has 14 amino acids. Germline CDR1 and CDR2: SGDLS and YYNGEE. Trimming left V 3 bases short and J 4 bases short, with 11 bases between. The CDR3 coding sequence is TGTGCCAGCAGCGAAGGACAGTCTAATCAGCCCCAGCATTTT. The encoded protein is CASSEGQSNQPQHF. Filled out from reference TRBV9 and TRBJ1-5, the complete variable domain reads DSGVTQTPKHLITATGQRVTLRCSPRSGDLSVYWYQQSLDQGLQFLIQYYNGEERAKGNILERFSAQQFPDLHSELNLSSLELGDSALYFCASSEGQSNQPQHFGDGTRLSIL.

V gene TRBV9 combines with J gene TRBJ1-2, with D perhaps matching TRBD1 (6 bases). Germline V lookup: CDR1 SGDLS, CDR2 YYNGEE. Trimming removed 4 bases at V and 4 bases at J, with 11 bases between. This CDR3 region has 13 residues. The CDR3 sequence is CASSPQGSYGYTF. CDR3 DNA sequence: TGTGCCAGCAGCCCTCAGGGGAGCTATGGCTACACCTTC.